Listed below are T cell receptor beta chains from one sample, sequenced in a study of T-cell memory formation after mild COVID-19. One entry per CDR3 protein results from TCRdb running MiXCR on the 5' RACE reads. The sample consists of some 180,000 distinct CDR3 sequences, roughly 18% of them appearing once. Sequencing was carried out using PBMCs or a T cell subset sorted from them (not recorded which). All receptors come from a man aged 18 to 30 who had mild COVID-19 (a few samples of this study predate the infection). Cell type and time point are not known. CDR3s include the opening cysteine and the closing phenylalanine or tryptophan. A D gene is named only where the DNA matches it firmly. Some rows have no size entry. The others give once, few or many, or a class for an expanded clone.

d_gene,j_gene,abundance,len,v_gene,CDR3aa,CDR3nt
TRBD1,TRBJ2-5,few,16,TRBV7-9,CASSLERGQGAETQYF,TGTGCCAGCAGCTTAGAAAGAGGACAGGGGGCTGAGACCCAGTACTTC
.,TRBJ1-4,.,16,TRBV19,CASSVTPQGLIEKLFF,TGTGCCAGTAGTGTCACACCACAGGGATTGATTGAAAAACTGTTTTTT
.,TRBJ1-1,.,13,TRBV20-1,CSARGHMNTEAFF,TGCAGTGCTAGGGGACACATGAACACTGAAGCTTTCTTT
.,TRBJ1-1,few,14,TRBV11-1,CASSLEYGSTEAFF,TGTGCCAGCAGCTTAGAGTACGGCTCGACTGAAGCTTTCTTT
.,TRBJ1-2,.,13,TRBV5-5,CASSLILSRGYTF,TGTGCCAGCAGCTTAATTTTGAGTCGCGGCTACACCTTC
.,TRBJ2-1,.,15,TRBV24-1,CATSDSGRGYNEQFF,TGTGCCACCAGTGATTCCGGGAGAGGCTACAATGAGCAGTTCTTC
TRBD2,TRBJ2-1,.,15,TRBV7-9,CASSIEREGLGEQFF,TGTGCCAGCAGCATCGAGCGGGAGGGCCTTGGTGAGCAGTTCTTC
TRBD1,TRBJ1-2,few,13,TRBV29-1,CSVATTGGMDYTF,TGCAGCGTAGCGACGACAGGGGGCATGGACTACACCTTC
.,TRBJ1-4,.,13,TRBV7-8,CASSTGINEKLFF,TGTGCCAGCAGCACGGGGATTAATGAAAAACTGTTTTTT
.,TRBJ2-2,few,12,TRBV7-2,CASSKFTGELFF,TGTGCCAGCAGCAAATTCACCGGGGAGCTGTTTTTT
TRBD2,TRBJ2-2,few,17,TRBV4-3,CASSQGPTGLGPGELFF,TGCGCCAGCAGCCAAGGACCTACGGGACTAGGCCCCGGGGAGCTGTTTTTT
.,TRBJ2-1,.,13,TRBV7-2,CASSSFGAPEQFF,TGTGCCAGCAGCTCCTTCGGGGCGCCTGAGCAGTTCTTC
TRBD1,TRBJ2-5,.,13,TRBV9,CASSDGQGKTQYF,TGTGCCAGCAGCGATGGACAGGGAAAGACCCAGTACTTC
TRBD2,TRBJ2-7,.,16,TRBV6-5,CASRPSRRGGTYEQYF,TGTGCCAGCAGACCGAGCCGTCGCGGGGGTACCTACGAGCAGTACTTC
TRBD1,TRBJ1-1,few,15,TRBV2,CASSGGTGAPTEAFF,TGTGCCAGCAGTGGAGGGACAGGGGCTCCCACTGAAGCTTTCTTT
.,TRBJ1-2,.,15,TRBV28,CASSLLDRNNYGYTF,TGTGCCAGCAGTTTACTAGACAGAAATAACTATGGCTACACCTTC
.,TRBJ1-1,.,13,TRBV3-1,CASSANRVTEAFF,TGTGCCAGCAGCGCAAACAGGGTCACTGAAGCTTTCTTT
.,TRBJ1-2,many,16,TRBV14,CASSQSKKQGFYGYTF,TGTGCCAGCAGCCAAAGCAAGAAACAGGGCTTCTATGGCTACACCTTC
TRBD1,TRBJ1-4,.,13,TRBV20-1,CSARDRGNEKLFF,TGCAGTGCTAGGGACAGGGGGAATGAAAAACTGTTTTTT
.,TRBJ2-3,.,15,TRBV7-2,CASSFGAGLADTQYF,TGTGCCAGCAGCTTTGGTGCGGGATTGGCAGATACGCAGTATTTT
.,TRBJ2-5,.,15,TRBV6-2/TRBV6-3,CASIYAGQTQETQYF,TGTGCCAGCATCTACGCGGGACAGACACAAGAGACCCAGTACTTC
.,TRBJ2-1,.,15,TRBV29-1,CSVSPARGEANEQFF,TGCAGCGTCTCACCGGCAAGGGGAGAGGCGAATGAGCAGTTCTTC
.,TRBJ2-3,few,15,TRBV4-3,CASSQTRGPTDTQYF,TGCGCCAGCAGCCAAACGCGGGGGCCTACAGATACGCAGTATTTT
.,TRBJ1-1,.,16,TRBV7-2,CASSSTYGRDRAEAFF,TGTGCCAGCAGCTCAACTTACGGCAGGGATAGGGCTGAAGCTTTCTTT
.,TRBJ1-2,few,14,TRBV27,CASSMDGSLDGYTF,TGTGCCAGCAGTATGGACGGATCGCTGGATGGCTACACCTTC
.,TRBJ2-7,.,15,TRBV7-2,CASSLGLIGSYEQYF,TGTGCCAGCAGCTTAGGGCTTATAGGCTCCTACGAGCAGTACTTC
.,TRBJ2-5,.,16,TRBV5-1,CASSRSVRGQRETQYF,TGCGCCAGCAGCCGTTCAGTTCGCGGGCAGAGAGAGACCCAGTACTTC
.,TRBJ1-5,.,14,TRBV20-1,CSARRLNSNQPQHF,TGCAGTGCCCGACGCCTTAATAGCAATCAGCCCCAGCATTTT
TRBD2,TRBJ2-1,.,15,TRBV7-3,CASSADTSGDNEQFF,TGTGCCAGCAGCGCAGATACGAGCGGGGACAATGAGCAGTTCTTC
TRBD2,TRBJ2-1,.,14,TRBV20-1,CSAPRGGRYNEQFF,TGCAGTGCTCCGCGGGGGGGCCGTTACAATGAGCAGTTCTTC
TRBD1,TRBJ2-1,few,15,TRBV6-4,CASSRTDRGWDEQFF,TGTGCCAGCAGTCGTACTGACAGGGGCTGGGATGAGCAGTTCTTC
.,TRBJ1-3,.,13,TRBV24-1,CATSERFGNTIYF,TGTGCCACCAGTGAACGTTTCGGAAACACCATATATTTT
TRBD2,TRBJ2-3,.,15,TRBV20-1,CSAEHSGGPIGTQYF,TGCAGTGCCGAGCATAGCGGGGGGCCCATTGGGACGCAGTATTTT
.,TRBJ1-1,.,11,TRBV24-1,CATSDGVEAFF,TGTGCCACCAGTGATGGAGTGGAAGCTTTCTTT
.,TRBJ1-1,.,13,TRBV11-2,CASSYWTNTEAFF,TGTGCCAGCAGCTATTGGACGAACACTGAAGCTTTCTTT
.,TRBJ2-1,few,10,TRBV2,CASGGNEQFF,TGTGCCAGCGGGGGCAATGAGCAGTTCTTC
TRBD1,TRBJ1-2,.,15,TRBV5-1,CASSEGTGGHYGYTF,TGCGCCAGCAGCGAGGGGACAGGGGGCCACTATGGCTACACCTTC
.,TRBJ1-2,few,12,TRBV6-5,CASSYRGYGYTF,TGTGCCAGCAGTTACAGGGGCTATGGCTACACCTTC
.,TRBJ1-1,.,12,TRBV12-5,CASGLRLTEAFF,TGTGCTAGTGGTTTGCGCTTGACTGAAGCTTTCTTT
.,TRBJ1-2,.,14,TRBV11-1,CASSLALEDYGYTF,TGTGCCAGCAGCTTAGCGTTGGAGGACTATGGCTACACCTTC
.,TRBJ2-5,few,12,TRBV20-1,CSASGPEETQYF,TGCAGTGCTTCAGGACCTGAAGAGACCCAGTACTTC
.,TRBJ1-3,.,14,TRBV20-1,CSAREGATRDTIYF,TGCAGTGCTAGAGAAGGAGCGACCAGAGACACCATATATTTT
.,TRBJ2-1,many,13,TRBV2,CAGKQGGLNEQFF,TGTGCCGGCAAACAGGGTGGGCTCAATGAGCAGTTCTTC
TRBD1,TRBJ1-5,few,13,TRBV3-1,CASSQTGEQPQHF,TGTGCCAGCAGCCAAACAGGGGAACAGCCCCAGCATTTT